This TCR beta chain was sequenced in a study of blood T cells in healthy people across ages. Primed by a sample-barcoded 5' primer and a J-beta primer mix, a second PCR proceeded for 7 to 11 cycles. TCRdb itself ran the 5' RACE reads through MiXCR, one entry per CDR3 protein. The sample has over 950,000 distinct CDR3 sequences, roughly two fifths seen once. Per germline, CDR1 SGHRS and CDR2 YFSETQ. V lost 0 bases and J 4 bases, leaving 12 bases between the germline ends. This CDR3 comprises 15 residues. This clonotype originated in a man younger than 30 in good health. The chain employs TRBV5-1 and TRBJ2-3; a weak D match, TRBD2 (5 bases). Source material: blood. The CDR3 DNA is TGCGCCAGCAGCTTGGATACTAGTCGGTCAGATACGCAGTATTTT. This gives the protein CASSLDTSRSDTQYF. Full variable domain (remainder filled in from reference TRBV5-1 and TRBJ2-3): KAGVTQTPRYLIKTRGQQVTLSCSPISGHRSVSWYQQTPGQGLQFLFEYFSETQRNKGNFPGRFSGRQFSNSRSEMNVSTLELGDSALYLCASSLDTSRSDTQYFGPGTRLTVL.